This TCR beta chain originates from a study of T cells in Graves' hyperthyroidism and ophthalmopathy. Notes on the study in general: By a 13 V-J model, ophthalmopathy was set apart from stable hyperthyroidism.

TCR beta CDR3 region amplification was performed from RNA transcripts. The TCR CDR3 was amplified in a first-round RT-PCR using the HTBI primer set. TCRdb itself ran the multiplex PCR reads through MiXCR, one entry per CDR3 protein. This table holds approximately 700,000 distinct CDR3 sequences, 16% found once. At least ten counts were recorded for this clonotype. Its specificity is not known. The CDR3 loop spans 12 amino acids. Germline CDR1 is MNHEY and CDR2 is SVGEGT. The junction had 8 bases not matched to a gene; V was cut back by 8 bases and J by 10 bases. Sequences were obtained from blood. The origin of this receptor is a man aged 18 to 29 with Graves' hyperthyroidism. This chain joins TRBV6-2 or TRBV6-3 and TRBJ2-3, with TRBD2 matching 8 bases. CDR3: CASCERERAQYF. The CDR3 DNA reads TGTGCCAGCTGCGAGCGGGAGCGGGCGCAGTATTTT.